This T cell receptor (beta chain) derives from a study of blood T cell repertoires in COVID-19. Study details: Acute and convalescent COVID-19 specimens originated in the United States, Italy and Spain. T cells, B-cell-depleted T cells, or PBMCs supplied cDNA or gDNA.

Method: immunoSEQ multiplex PCR; TCRdb's copy keeps in-frame clones and lacks some. The data contain over 100,000 clones, about four fifths of them singletons. The TCR originated in a human donor in a cohort sampled during active COVID-19. What was sequenced was peripheral blood.

Here the CDR3 reads CASSKGQVIPTDTQYF. The CDR3 DNA reads TGTGCCAGCAGTAAAGGACAGGTAATACCCACAGATACGCAGTATTTT. The chain joins TRBV6-2 or TRBV6-3 to TRBJ2-3; 7 positions match TRBD1. V dropped 5 bases and J dropped 2; count of bases not matched to a gene: 10. The germline V gene encodes CDR1 MNHEY and CDR2 SVGEGT. This CDR3 is 16 amino acids long.